Listed below are T cell receptor beta chains from one sample, sequenced in a study of T-cell reconstitution after alpha-beta-depleted transplantation in children. TCRdb called the PCR reads again in MiXCR, with one record for every CDR3 protein. This table has about a million distinct CDR3 sequences, around 30% appearing once. The sequences come from PBMCs, mostly from graft donor cells, collected 360 days after TCRalphabeta/CD19-depleted stem cell transplant. Receptors originate from a boy in the first two years of life who had a stem cell transplant for SCID, so the T cells may come from the graft donor. Both conserved end residues are part of each CDR3. The order of the fields is CDR3 protein, CDR3 DNA, clone size, D gene, J gene, V gene. A D gene is named only where the DNA matches it firmly. Size tells how often a clone was seen (once, few, many) or the class of an expanded clone, and some rows leave it out.

CATSHGQLNEKLFF	TGTGCCACCAGCCACGGACAGCTTAATGAAAAACTGTTTTTT	.	.	TRBJ1-4	TRBV15
CSAREAYEQYF	TGCAGTGCTAGAGAGGCCTACGAGCAGTACTTC	many	.	TRBJ2-7	TRBV20-1
CAISESGAPNYEQYF	TGTGCCATCAGTGAGTCGGGGGCCCCGAACTACGAGCAGTACTTC	.	.	TRBJ2-7	TRBV10-3
CASSSDSVVYGYTF	TGTGCCAGCAGCTCCGACAGTGTGGTCTATGGCTACACCTTC	.	.	TRBJ1-2	TRBV7-2
CASSQGGVDEQYF	TGCGCCAGCAGCCAAGGCGGGGTGGACGAGCAGTACTTC	.	.	TRBJ2-7	TRBV4-1
CASSLNLGGHLSYEQYF	TGTGCCAGCAGTTTAAACCTGGGAGGACATCTCTCCTACGAGCAGTACTTC	.	.	TRBJ2-7	TRBV28
CASSLPWRLYEQFF	TGTGCCAGCAGCCTACCCTGGAGGCTTTATGAGCAGTTCTTC	few	.	TRBJ2-1	TRBV7-2
CASSLPTGHSTDTQYF	TGTGCCAGCAGCTTGCCGACAGGCCATAGCACAGATACGCAGTATTTT	.	.	TRBJ2-3	TRBV5-5
CASSVQGNYYNEQFF	TGTGCCAGCAGCGTTCAGGGAAACTACTACAATGAGCAGTTCTTC	.	.	TRBJ2-1	TRBV9
CASSPGTVRHQPQHF	TGTGCCAGCAGCCCCGGGACGGTGCGGCATCAGCCCCAGCATTTT	few	.	TRBJ1-5	TRBV7-8
CSVTGQANSGNTIYF	TGCAGCGTCACGGGACAGGCGAACTCTGGAAACACCATATATTTT	.	TRBD1	TRBJ1-3	TRBV29-1
CATRVTPNTGELFF	TGTGCCACGAGAGTCACACCGAACACCGGGGAGCTGTTTTTT	.	.	TRBJ2-2	TRBV10-3
CASSFSRYQGVSTEAFF	TGTGCCAGCAGCTTTTCCCGATACCAGGGAGTATCCACTGAAGCTTTCTTT	few	.	TRBJ1-1	TRBV13
CASSLGQGAPHSPLHF	TGCGCCAGCAGCCTCGGACAGGGGGCTCCCCATTCACCCCTCCACTTT	.	TRBD1	TRBJ1-6	TRBV5-1
CSARDFGGVYGYTF	TGCAGTGCTAGAGATTTCGGAGGGGTTTATGGCTACACCTTC	.	.	TRBJ1-2	TRBV20-1
CASSGGQGLWRSSYNEQFF	TGTGCCAGCAGTGGGGGACAGGGTCTCTGGCGGAGCTCCTACAATGAGCAGTTCTTC	few	TRBD1	TRBJ2-1	TRBV25-1
CASSYSPKQFF	TGTGCCAGCAGTTACTCCCCGAAACAGTTCTTC	many	.	TRBJ2-1	TRBV6-5
CASSLLFIGNTEAFF	TGTGCCAGCAGTTTATTATTTATCGGAAACACTGAAGCTTTCTTT	.	.	TRBJ1-1	TRBV2
CASSQELLRTGEGNEQFF	TGCGCCAGCAGCCAAGAACTCTTAAGGACAGGGGAGGGGAATGAGCAGTTCTTC	.	TRBD1	TRBJ2-1	TRBV4-3
CASSPNRITPQETQYF	TGTGCCAGCAGCCCCAATCGGATTACCCCACAAGAGACCCAGTACTTC	.	.	TRBJ2-5	TRBV7-2
CASSWRGLWYEQFF	TGTGCCAGCAGTTGGAGGGGCCTATGGTATGAGCAGTTCTTC	.	.	TRBJ2-1	TRBV6-2/TRBV6-3
CASSQDKRFADTQYF	TGCGCCAGCAGCCAAGATAAGAGGTTCGCAGATACGCAGTATTTT	few	.	TRBJ2-3	TRBV4-3
CASLRGSRSGTGELFF	TGTGCCAGCCTAAGAGGGAGCAGGTCGGGCACCGGGGAGCTGTTTTTT	few	.	TRBJ2-2	TRBV12-3/TRBV12-4
CSVEKQVLGAFF	TGCAGCGTTGAGAAACAGGTTCTCGGGGCTTTCTTT	.	.	TRBJ1-1	TRBV29-1
CSVGGTGEQYF	TGCAGCGTGGGGGGGACAGGCGAGCAGTACTTC	.	.	TRBJ2-7	TRBV29-1
CASSLTAPYTQYF	TGTGCCAGCAGTCTCACCGCCCCCTATACGCAGTATTTT	.	.	TRBJ2-3	TRBV27
CASKTSGAYNEQFF	TGTGCCAGCAAAACTAGCGGGGCGTACAATGAGCAGTTCTTC	.	TRBD2	TRBJ2-1	TRBV28
CASSFYRSQPQHF	TGTGCCAGCAGTTTTTACCGGAGTCAGCCCCAGCATTTT	.	.	TRBJ1-5	TRBV27